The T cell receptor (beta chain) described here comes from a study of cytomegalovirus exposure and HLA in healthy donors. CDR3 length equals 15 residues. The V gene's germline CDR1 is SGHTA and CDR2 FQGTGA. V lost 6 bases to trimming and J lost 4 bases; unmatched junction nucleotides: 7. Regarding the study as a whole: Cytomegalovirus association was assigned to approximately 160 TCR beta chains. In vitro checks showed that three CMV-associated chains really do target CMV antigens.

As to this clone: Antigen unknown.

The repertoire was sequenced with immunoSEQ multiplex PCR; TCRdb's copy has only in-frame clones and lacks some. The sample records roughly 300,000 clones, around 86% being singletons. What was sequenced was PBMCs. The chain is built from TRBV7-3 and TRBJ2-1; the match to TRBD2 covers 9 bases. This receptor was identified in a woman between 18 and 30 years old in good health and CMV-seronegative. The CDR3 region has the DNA TGTGCCAGCAGTTTTGGACTAGCGCGATACAATGAGCAGTTCTTC. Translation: CASSFGLARYNEQFF.